This is a list of T cell receptor beta chains from one sample in a study of blood T cell repertoires in COVID-19. Generated by immunoSEQ multiplex PCR, the TCRdb table keeps only in-frame clones and is missing some. The table shows about 250,000 clones, with around four fifths occurring only once. Sequencing used peripheral blood. Every receptor here comes from a woman aged 60-70 years with active or convalescent COVID-19. Each CDR3 is given with its conserved first and last residue. The order of the fields is J gene, V gene, CDR3 protein.

J: TRBJ1-6; V: TRBV7-9; CDR3: CASSLRDRENSPLHF
J: TRBJ1-2; V: TRBV11-2; CDR3: CASSPSGIRGGYTF
J: TRBJ1-6; V: TRBV11-2; CDR3: CASSPFGGGGNSPLHF
J: TRBJ2-5; V: TRBV28; CDR3: CASSEGRQETQYF
J: TRBJ2-1; V: TRBV2; CDR3: CASSELAYNEQFF
J: TRBJ1-2; V: TRBV2; CDR3: CASKTGGAGGYTF
J: TRBJ2-2; V: TRBV19; CDR3: CASSIGLAGDSNTGELFF
J: TRBJ1-3; V: TRBV5-8; CDR3: CASSLQRTGRVYF
J: TRBJ2-2; V: TRBV9; CDR3: CASSVGGGRNTGELFF
J: TRBJ2-3; V: TRBV6-2/TRBV6-3; CDR3: CASSAGQGFTDTQYF
J: TRBJ2-7; V: TRBV10-3; CDR3: CAISESGTSGSYEQYF
J: TRBJ2-5; V: TRBV7-6; CDR3: CASSLGTSGGAMYETQYF
J: TRBJ1-1; V: TRBV3-1/TRBV3-2; CDR3: CASSQVDGNEAFF
J: TRBJ1-1; V: TRBV2; CDR3: CASSGTWNTEAFF
J: TRBJ2-2; V: TRBV2; CDR3: CASRRWTTGGTGELFF
J: TRBJ1-5; V: TRBV3-1/TRBV3-2; CDR3: CASSPSDRGGNQPQHF
J: TRBJ2-2; V: TRBV2; CDR3: CASSERSGTSMGELFF